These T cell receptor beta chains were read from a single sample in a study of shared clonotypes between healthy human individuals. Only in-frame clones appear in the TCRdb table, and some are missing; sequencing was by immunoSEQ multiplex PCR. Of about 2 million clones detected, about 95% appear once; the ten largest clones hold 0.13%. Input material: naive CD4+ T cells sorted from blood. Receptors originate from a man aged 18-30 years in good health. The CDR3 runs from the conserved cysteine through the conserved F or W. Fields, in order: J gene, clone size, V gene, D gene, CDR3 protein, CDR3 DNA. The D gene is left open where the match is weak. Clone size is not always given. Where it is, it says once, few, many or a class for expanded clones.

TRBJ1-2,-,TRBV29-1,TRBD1,CSVATLLQGNYTF,TGCAGCGTTGCTACTTTACTACAGGGGAACTACACCTTC
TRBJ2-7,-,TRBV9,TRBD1,CASSVGTGKYEQYF,TGTGCCAGCAGCGTAGGGACAGGGAAGTACGAGCAGTACTTC
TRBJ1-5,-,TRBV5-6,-,CASTKGLIGNQPQHF,TGTGCCAGCACTAAGGGTCTTATAGGCAATCAGCCCCAGCATTTT
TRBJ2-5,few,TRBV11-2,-,CASSPRLQETQYF,TGTGCCAGCAGCCCCCGGCTCCAAGAGACCCAGTACTTC
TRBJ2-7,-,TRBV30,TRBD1,CACSRQTGNYEQYF,TGTGCCTGCTCTCGACAGACAGGGAACTACGAGCAGTACTTC
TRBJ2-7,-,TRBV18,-,CASSRELGEQYF,TGTGCCAGCTCACGGGAATTGGGAGAGCAGTACTTC
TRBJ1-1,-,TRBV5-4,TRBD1,CASSPQGGQVSEAFF,TGTGCCAGCAGCCCGCAGGGGGGGCAGGTTTCTGAAGCTTTCTTT
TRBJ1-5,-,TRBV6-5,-,CASRRQSNQPQHF,TGTGCCAGCAGGAGACAGAGCAATCAGCCCCAGCATTTT
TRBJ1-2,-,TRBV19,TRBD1,CASSITKSRDRVPIGGYTF,TGTGCCAGTAGTATAACCAAGTCCCGGGACAGGGTCCCCATTGGTGGCTACACCTTC
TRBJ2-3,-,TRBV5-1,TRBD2,CASSLGASGATDTQYF,TGCGCCAGCAGCTTGGGAGCTAGCGGGGCGACAGATACGCAGTATTTT
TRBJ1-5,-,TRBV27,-,CASPRSNQPQHF,TGTGCCAGCCCTCGTAGCAATCAGCCCCAGCATTTT
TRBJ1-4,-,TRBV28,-,CASSPPQGARGEKLFF,TGTGCCAGCAGTCCCCCGCAAGGGGCACGAGGTGAAAAACTGTTTTTT
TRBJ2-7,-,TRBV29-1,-,CYGEPMVQENYEQYF,TGCTATGGCGAACCCATGGTTCAGGAAAACTACGAGCAGTACTTC
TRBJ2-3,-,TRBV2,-,CASSRDAGTDTQYF,TGTGCCAGCAGTCGGGACGCGGGCACAGATACGCAGTATTTT
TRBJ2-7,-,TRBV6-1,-,CASERGKSYEQYF,TGTGCCAGCGAACGGGGGAAGTCCTACGAGCAGTACTTC